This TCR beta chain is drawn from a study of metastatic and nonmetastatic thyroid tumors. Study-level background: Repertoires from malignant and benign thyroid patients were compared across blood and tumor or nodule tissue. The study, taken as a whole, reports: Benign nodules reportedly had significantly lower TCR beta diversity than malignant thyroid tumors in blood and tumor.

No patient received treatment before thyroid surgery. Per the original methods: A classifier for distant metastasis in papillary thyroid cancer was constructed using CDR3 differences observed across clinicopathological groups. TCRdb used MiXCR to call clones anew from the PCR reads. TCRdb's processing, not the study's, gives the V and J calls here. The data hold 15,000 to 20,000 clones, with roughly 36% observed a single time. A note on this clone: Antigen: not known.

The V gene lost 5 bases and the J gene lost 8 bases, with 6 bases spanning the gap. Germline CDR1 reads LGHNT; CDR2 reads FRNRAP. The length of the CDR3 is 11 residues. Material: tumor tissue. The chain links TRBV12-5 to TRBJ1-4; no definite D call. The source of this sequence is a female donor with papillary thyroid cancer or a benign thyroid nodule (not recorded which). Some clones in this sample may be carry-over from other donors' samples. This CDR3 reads CASGAGEKLFF. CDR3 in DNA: TGTGCTAGTGGTGCAGGAGAAAAACTGTTTTTT.